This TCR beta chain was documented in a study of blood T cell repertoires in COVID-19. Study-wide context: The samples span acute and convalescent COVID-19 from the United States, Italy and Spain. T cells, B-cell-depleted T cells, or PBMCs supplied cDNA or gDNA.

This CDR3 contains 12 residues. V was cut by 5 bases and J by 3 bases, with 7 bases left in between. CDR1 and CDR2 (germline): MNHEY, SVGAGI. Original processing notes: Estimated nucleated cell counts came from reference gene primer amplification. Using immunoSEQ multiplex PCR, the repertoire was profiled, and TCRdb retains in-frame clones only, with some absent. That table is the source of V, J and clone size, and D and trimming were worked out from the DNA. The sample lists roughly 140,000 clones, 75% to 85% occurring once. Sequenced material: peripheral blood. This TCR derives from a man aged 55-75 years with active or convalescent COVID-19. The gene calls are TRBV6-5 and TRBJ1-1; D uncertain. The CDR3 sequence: CASSRDDTEAFF. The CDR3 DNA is TGTGCCAGCAGTCGGGATGACACTGAAGCTTTCTTT.